This T cell receptor (beta chain) was found in a study of tumor and adjacent non-tumor tissue in lung cancer (dated by TCRdb to the late 2010s). Notes on the research overall: By cancer type, the cohort comprised 12 adenocarcinoma patients, a couple of squamous cell carcinoma patients and 1 small cell lung cancer patient. For each patient, one tumor sample and one normal lung sample were taken, giving around 30 paired specimens that underwent TCRbeta CDR3 sequencing. Sequencing produced about 130,000,000 productive TCRbeta reads in total, an average of approximately 4.5 million reads per sample. The approximately 15 patients were aged about 30 to 76 years, included around ten men and 5 women, and had TNM stage I to III disease. Bulk TCRbeta repertoires were compared between lung tumor tissue and matched distant non-tumor lung tissue obtained from under 18 lung cancer patients. What the study reported, not specific to this receptor: The methods do not name the sequencing platform or mention unique molecular identifiers. Significantly higher TCR diversity (inverse Simpson) was observed in tumor tissue than in normal lung tissue (approximately 440 vs 150, P = 0.0075, Mann-Whitney U test). With only about 16 patients in the cohort, the authors noted that larger samples and more detailed clinical data are needed. Younger patients had significantly higher TCR diversity, and higher tumor TCR diversity was associated with shorter overall and disease-free survival. The top 100 clones made up a significantly larger cumulative share of the repertoire in normal lung than in tumor tissue. Peripheral blood was not sequenced, so blood TCRbeta repertoires were not examined in the lung cancer patients of the study.

RNA was extracted from bulk unsorted tissue and checked for quality with a NanoDrop ND-1000 and an Agilent 2100. Newly diagnosed lung cancer patients without prior chemotherapy who had been admitted for thoracic surgery in China between August and November 2014 were enrolled as donors. Patients who had received previous radiotherapy or chemotherapy, or who had another concurrent cancer, were excluded from the study. Pieces of surgical tissue measuring roughly 1-2.2 cm3 were kept in RNAlater solution and held at -80 degrees C until needed. Spanning cysteine to phenylalanine, the CDR3 consists of 14 amino acids. Only the CDR3 DNA stays, 42 bases, in frame from base 1. For CDR1 and CDR2, the germline V gene (reference sequence) lists DFQATT and SNEGSKA. V is shortened by 3 bases, J by 1 base, and the region joining them spans 10 bases. Details on this clonotype: It has no known antigen specificity. This clone may be a read error of a much larger clone one base away.

Library preparation employed multiplex PCR. Instrument used: Illumina HiSeq 2500. Following protocols modified from ARM-PCR, the researchers constructed TCRbeta libraries through three rounds of nested PCR with primers (Table S4). Before sequencing, PCR products of 200-500 bp were excised from the gel and purified with the QIAquick gel extraction kit. In the source study's methods: Trimmomatic was used to clean the reads, FLASH was used to merge the reads into complete CDR3 sequences, and MiTCR was used to assign the reads to V(D)J germline segments. Clonal diversity was computed as the inverse Simpson's index with VDJtools. In-frame sequences without a premature stop codon were defined as productive reads. Starting from the raw public reads, TCRdb applied fastp trimming at Q25, assembled clones with MiXCR and retained in-frame beta chains. Under each unique CDR3 protein, matching rows form one entry showing the most common genes and DNA. The authors' filters were not applied to this entry. The sample table records approximately 75,000 distinct CDR3 sequences; under 80% of these occur just once. The ten largest clones take up about an eighth of the sample.

Recombination joined TRBV20-1 with TRBJ2-4; the D gene identity is not certain. The TCR sequence derives from a woman aged 50 to 60 with non-small cell lung cancer. Sequenced input: lung tumor tissue. The DNA sequence is TGCAGTGCTAGCCTCCTAAAGGCCAAAAACATTCAGTACTTC. Its product reads: CSASLLKAKNIQYF.